This passage covers 30 T cell receptor beta chains from one sample sequenced in a study of technical replicates of blood from a handful of donors. Only in-frame clones appear in the TCRdb table, and some are missing; sequencing was by immunoSEQ multiplex PCR. The sample shows around 60,000 clones, 65% to 90% of them seen only once. The sequencing input was PBMCs. Receptor source: a human donor in good health. Some clones in this sample may be carry-over from other donors' samples.

The genes are TRBV7-9 and TRBJ1-1; D not resolved. The CDR3 length is 14 residues. Germline CDR1 is SEHNR and CDR2 is FQNEAQ (reference sequence). V gave up 5 bases and J gave up 1 base, with 11 bases separating them. CDR3 protein: CASSPPGWNTEAFF. CDR3 DNA sequence: TGTGCCAGCAGCCCGCCGGGGTGGAACACTGAAGCTTTCTTT. The full variable domain, its missing parts supplied by reference TRBV7-9 and TRBJ1-1, is DTGVSQNPRHKITKRGQNVTFRCDPISEHNRLYWYRQTLGQGPEFLTYFQNEAQLEKSRLLSDRFSAERPKGSFSTLEIQRTEQGDSAMYLCASSPPGWNTEAFFGQGTRLTVV.

This clone was recorded a few times. The identical CDR3 is also encoded by other nucleotide sequences in the sample. The J gene is TRBJ1-1, the V gene TRBV9; no definite D call. The CDR3 extends over 13 amino acids. Germline V gene sequence: CDR1 SGDLS, CDR2 YYNGEE. V was pared by 0 bases and J by 1 base, with 4 bases between. The chain's CDR3 is CASSVAGNTEAFF. Written as DNA, the CDR3 is TGTGCCAGCAGCGTAGCAGGGAACACTGAAGCTTTCTTT.

V usage is TRBV27 and J usage is TRBJ2-7; 9 nucleotides match TRBD1. The V segment lost 5 bases and the J segment 9 bases; nucleotides outside the gene matches: 8. CDR3 size: 13 residues. Germline V gives CDR1 MNHEY, CDR2 SMNVEV (reference sequence). The CDR3, as DNA: TGTGCCAGCAGTCCTCGGACAGGGGCCGGGCAGTACTTC. It is translated as CASSPRTGAGQYF.

The V gene is TRBV9, the J gene TRBJ1-2; D remains unclear. With 0 bases removed from V and 5 bases from J, the gap between germline ends came to 11 bases. CDR3 length equals 14 residues. Germline values: CDR1 SGDLS, CDR2 YYNGEE. CDR3 coding DNA: TGTGCCAGCAGCGTAGATGCAGGATTTTATGGCTACACCTTC. This codes for CASSVDAGFYGYTF. The entire variable domain, with the rest obtained from reference TRBV9 and TRBJ1-2, is as follows: DSGVTQTPKHLITATGQRVTLRCSPRSGDLSVYWYQQSLDQGLQFLIQYYNGEERAKGNILERFSAQQFPDLHSELNLSSLELGDSALYFCASSVDAGFYGYTFGSGTRLTVV.

CDR3 in DNA: TGTGCCAGCAGTTTAACGGGGTCGGGGGGCTACACCTTC. It specifies CASSLTGSGGYTF. This chain joins TRBV27 and TRBJ1-2; D gene unclear. This CDR3 has 13 amino acids. From germline, CDR1 is MNHEY and CDR2 SMNVEV (reference sequence). With 2 bases removed from V and 8 bases from J, the gap between germline ends came to 12 bases.

This chain links TRBV5-1 with TRBJ2-2, with TRBD2 identical over 10 bases. With 4 bases clipped from V and 7 bases from J, the junction kept 10 bases outside the gene matches. The CDR3 spans 16 residues. In germline, CDR1 is SGHRS, CDR2 YFSETQ. This chain's CDR3 is CASSPQSGGARGELFF. CDR3 bases: TGCGCCAGCAGCCCCCAAAGCGGGGGGGCCCGCGGGGAGCTGTTTTTT. The full variable domain, rest sourced from reference TRBV5-1 and TRBJ2-2, is KAGVTQTPRYLIKTRGQQVTLSCSPISGHRSVSWYQQTPGQGLQFLFEYFSETQRNKGNFPGRFSGRQFSNSRSEMNVSTLELGDSALYLCASSPQSGGARGELFFGEGSRLTVL.

This chain uses TRBV6-1 with TRBJ2-2; 10 bases are a match to TRBD1. V gave up 7 bases and J gave up 7 bases; unmatched junction bases: 9. Germline V gene data show CDR1 as MNHNS and CDR2 as SASEGT. This CDR3 has 15 residues. The CDR3 bases are TGTGCCAGCACCCCTGGGACAGGGGACGTCGGGGAGCTGTTTTTT. Translated: CASTPGTGDVGELFF.

The genes are TRBV4-3 and TRBJ2-1; tentatively, D is TRBD2 (6 bases). The V gene's germline CDR1 is LGHNA and CDR2 YSLEER. V gave up 3 bases and J gave up 8 bases, with 17 bases separating them. There are 15 residues in the CDR3. Written as DNA, the CDR3 is TGCGCCAGCAGCCATGGGGACTTCCCTATGGATGAGCAGTTCTTC. Amino acids: CASSHGDFPMDEQFF.

The chain uses TRBV7-9 and TRBJ1-4, with 7 bases fitting TRBD1. The V gene end was trimmed by 3 bases and the J gene end by 6 bases; junction bases not matched to a gene: 1. The CDR3 consists of 13 residues. Germline CDR1 and CDR2: SEHNR and FQNEAQ (reference sequence). The CDR3 DNA reads TGTGCCAGCAGCTTCAGGGGGGATGAAAAACTGTTTTTT. This gives the protein CASSFRGDEKLFF.

This sequence joins TRBV13 and TRBJ2-5; D may be TRBD1 (5 bases). Germline CDR1 reads PRHDT; CDR2 reads FYEKMQ (reference sequence). The germline V and J ends were trimmed by 2 bases and 2 bases, with 6 bases remaining between them. The CDR3 consists of 13 residues. In nucleotides, the CDR3 is TGTGCCAGCAGCTTACAGGGACAAGAGACCCAGTACTTC. As protein: CASSLQGQETQYF.

The V gene is TRBV5-4, the J gene TRBJ2-1; maybe TRBD1 (7 bases). CDR1 is SGHNT, CDR2 YYREEE, per germline (reference sequence). The V end lost 3 bases, the J end lost 5 bases, and 18 bases lay between the germline ends. The CDR3 is made up of 16 amino acids. CDR3 nucleotides: TGTGCCAGCAGCTGGACCCGGGGGACAGTAAACAATGAGCAGTTCTTC. This gives the protein CASSWTRGTVNNEQFF.

This chain joins TRBV27 and TRBJ1-1; D gene unclear. This CDR3 region has 14 residues. V was cut by 4 bases and J by 2 bases, with 11 bases left in between. In germline, CDR1 is MNHEY, CDR2 SMNVEV (reference sequence). The CDR3 DNA reads as TGTGCCAGCAGTTCACGGGGAGCCAACACTGAAGCTTTCTTT. It yields the protein CASSSRGANTEAFF.

The CDR3 loop reads CASSKGTSGETQYF. In DNA form, the CDR3 reads TGTGCCAGCAGCAAAGGGACTAGCGGAGAGACCCAGTACTTC. This sequence joins TRBV5-4 and TRBJ2-5, with 11 nucleotides matching TRBD2. Trimming removed 4 bases from V and 4 bases from J; junction bases left unmatched: 3. There are 14 residues in the CDR3. In germline, CDR1 is SGHNT, CDR2 YYREEE (reference sequence).

CDR3 nucleotides: TGTGCCAGCAGCTTTGGGGGGGGGAACTATGGCTACACCTTC. Residues: CASSFGGGNYGYTF. This rearrangement joins TRBV11-2 to TRBJ1-2; the D gene is possibly TRBD1 (5 bases). Trimming pared 3 bases from V and 2 bases from J, leaving 10 bases between. This CDR3 comprises 14 residues. CDR1 is SGHAT and CDR2 is FQNNGV in the germline V gene. Using reference TRBV11-2 and TRBJ1-2 for the parts outside the CDR3, the full variable domain is EAGVAQSPRYKIIEKRQSVAFWCNPISGHATLYWYQQILGQGPKLLIQFQNNGVVDDSQLPKDRFSAERLKGVDSTLKIQPAKLEDSAVYLCASSFGGGNYGYTFGSGTRLTVV.

This clone came up once. The gene calls are TRBV25-1 and TRBJ2-1; 14 bases agree with TRBD2. The germline CDR1 and CDR2 sequences are MGHDK and SYGVNS. V trimming: 7 bases; J trimming: 1 base; junction bases outside the gene matches: 6. CDR3 length: 17 amino acids. The CDR3 is CASKGLAGEGSYNEQFF. The CDR3 coding sequence is TGTGCCAGCAAGGGACTAGCGGGAGAGGGTTCCTACAATGAGCAGTTCTTC.

This chain uses TRBV5-6 with TRBJ1-5; TRBD1 matches at 7 bases. Germline assignment: CDR1 SGHDT and CDR2 YYEEEE. This CDR3 is built from 14 residues. Trimming at V came to 4 bases and at J to 6 bases, leaving 7 bases not matched to a gene. The CDR3 region is CASSAQGGGQPQHF. The CDR3 DNA reads TGTGCCAGCAGCGCTCAGGGGGGTGGTCAGCCCCAGCATTTT.

The chain carries TRBV7-9 and TRBJ1-6; D is unresolved. Germline V gives CDR1 SEHNR, CDR2 FQNEAQ (reference sequence). V was shortened by 4 bases and J by 6 bases, with 10 bases between the two germline ends. The length of the CDR3 is 14 residues. The CDR3 nucleotides are TGTGCCAGCAGCTCCGGTATTACTAATTCACCCCTCCACTTT. This encodes CASSSGITNSPLHF.

The chain links TRBV25-1 to TRBJ1-4; tentatively, D is TRBD1 (5 bases). This CDR3 contains 17 residues. Trimming left V 5 bases short and J 4 bases short, with 20 bases between. Germline CDR1 and CDR2: MGHDK and SYGVNS. The CDR3 spells CASSPLATAWFNEKLFF. Here the CDR3 DNA reads TGTGCCAGCAGTCCCCTCGCGACAGCCTGGTTTAATGAAAAACTGTTTTTT.

The V and J genes are TRBV2 and TRBJ2-2; TRBD1 is a possible D gene (5 bases). CDR3 length: 12 residues. Trimming removed 5 bases at V and 5 bases at J, with 6 bases between. Germline CDR1 reads SNHLY; CDR2 reads FYNNEI. As DNA, the CDR3 is TGTGCCAGCAGTCAGGGAACCGGGGAGCTGTTTTTT. This sequence encodes CASSQGTGELFF.

The rearrangement joins TRBV6-5 to TRBJ1-2; the D gene is possibly TRBD1 (6 bases). Germline values: CDR1 MNHEY, CDR2 SVGAGI. The V gene lost 3 bases and the J gene lost 1 base, with 15 bases spanning the gap. The CDR3 loop spans 16 amino acids. The chain's CDR3 is CASSYQGTYNNYGYTF. The CDR3 DNA follows: TGTGCCAGCAGTTATCAGGGGACATATAATAACTATGGCTACACCTTC.

This sequence joins TRBV7-8 and TRBJ2-7; D is possibly TRBD1 (6 bases). Between the trimmed V and J ends, which lost 6 bases and 3 bases, there was a span of 9 bases. Looked up from germline, CDR1 is SGHVS and CDR2 is FQNEAQ. The CDR3 totals 12 residues. This CDR3 is CASSSGVYEQYF. The CDR3 nucleotides read TGTGCCAGCAGTTCAGGGGTCTACGAGCAGTACTTC.

The CDR3: CASGLTGPTDTQYF. The CDR3 bases are TGTGCTAGTGGTTTGACAGGGCCAACGGATACGCAGTATTTT. V and J are TRBV12-5 and TRBJ2-3; D may be TRBD1 (6 bases). Germline CDR1 is LGHNT and CDR2 is FRNRAP. This CDR3 has 14 residues. V was trimmed by 2 bases and J by 6 bases, leaving 12 bases between them.

The CDR3 region has the DNA TGTGCCAGCAGCTTAGGTCCGGGATATAACTATGGCTACACCTTC. This translates into CASSLGPGYNYGYTF. The chain uses TRBV11-2 and TRBJ1-2; D is unclear. V lost 1 base to trimming and J lost 1 base, with 10 bases between them. This CDR3 is 15 amino acids long. From germline, CDR1 is SGHAT and CDR2 FQNNGV.

The chain links TRBV7-6 to TRBJ2-1; D is possibly TRBD2 (6 bases). Germline V gives CDR1 SGHVS, CDR2 FNYEAQ. The length of the CDR3 is 17 residues. The V gene lost 1 base and the J gene lost 2 bases, with 15 bases spanning the gap. DNA of the CDR3: TGTGCCAGCAGCTTAGGTTTTCGGCGGGGAGCCTACAATGAGCAGTTCTTC. This sequence encodes CASSLGFRRGAYNEQFF.

By proportion, this clone is medium-sized (0.01 to 0.1%). This sequence joins TRBV27 and TRBJ1-2; 10 bases line up with TRBD1. The CDR3 spans 14 residues. V lost 5 bases, J lost 3 bases, and 3 bases stayed unmatched. Germline V CDR1 and CDR2: MNHEY, SMNVEV (reference sequence). CDR3 bases: TGTGCCAGCAGTAGGGACAGGGGAGACTATGGCTACACCTTC. This translates into CASSRDRGDYGYTF.

The V gene is TRBV30, the J gene TRBJ2-5, with 7 positions matching TRBD1. V gave up 4 bases and J gave up 3 bases; unmatched junction bases: 2. The CDR3 has 12 amino acids. Germline CDR1 reads GTSNPN; CDR2 reads SVGIG (reference sequence). The CDR3 DNA follows: TGTGCCTGGAACAGGGGAGAAGAGACCCAGTACTTC. The encoded protein is CAWNRGEETQYF.

V is TRBV5-1 and J is TRBJ2-1, with D possibly TRBD2 on 6 matching bases. Germline V CDR1 and CDR2: SGHRS, YFSETQ. Trimming stripped 2 bases from V and 5 bases from J, with 14 bases between. This CDR3 comprises 15 residues. CDR3 nucleotides: TGCGCCAGCAGCTTTGCGGGGAGCCAAGACAATGAGCAGTTCTTC. Translating gives CASSFAGSQDNEQFF.

The chain combines TRBV7-9 with TRBJ2-7, with TRBD2 matching 12 bases. V lost 0 bases and J lost 3; bases outside the gene matches: 0. CDR3 length: 15 amino acids. Per the germline V gene, CDR1 is SEHNR and CDR2 is FQNEAQ (reference sequence). CDR3 protein: CASSLATSGGYEQYF. For the CDR3, the DNA is TGTGCCAGCAGCTTAGCGACTAGCGGGGGCTACGAGCAGTACTTC.

V is TRBV5-1 and J is TRBJ2-5; TRBD2 agrees at 7 bases. CDR3 length: 15 amino acids. Germline CDR1 and CDR2: SGHRS and YFSETQ. The V and J ends lost 9 bases and 5 bases, in that order; junction bases with no gene match: 16. The CDR3 loop reads CATKVSGAGSETQYF. The CDR3 bases are TGCGCCACCAAGGTTTCGGGAGCGGGATCGGAGACCCAGTACTTC.

The CDR3 nucleotides are TGTGCCAGCAATCTTGACACCGTCTACGAGCAGTACTTC. Amino acid sequence: CASNLDTVYEQYF. V is TRBV2 and J is TRBJ2-7; no clear D. The CDR3 totals 13 residues. Trimming shortened V by 7 bases and J by 3 bases, and 13 bases separated the two germline ends. Germline-derived CDR1 and CDR2 are SNHLY and FYNNEI.